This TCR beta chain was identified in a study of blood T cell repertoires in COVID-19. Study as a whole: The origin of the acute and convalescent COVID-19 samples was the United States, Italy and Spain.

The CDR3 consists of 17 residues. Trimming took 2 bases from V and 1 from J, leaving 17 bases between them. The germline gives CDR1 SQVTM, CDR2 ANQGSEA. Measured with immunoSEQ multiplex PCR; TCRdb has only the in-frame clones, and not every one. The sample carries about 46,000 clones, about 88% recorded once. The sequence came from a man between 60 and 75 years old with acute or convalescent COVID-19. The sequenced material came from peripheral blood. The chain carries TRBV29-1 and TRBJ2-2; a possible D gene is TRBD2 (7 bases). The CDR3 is CSVERGGDGLNTGELFF. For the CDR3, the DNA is TGCAGCGTTGAAAGGGGGGGCGACGGTTTGAACACCGGGGAGCTGTTTTTT.